Included here is one T cell receptor (beta chain) sequence, with context. The data originate from a study of blood T cell repertoires in COVID-19. The CDR3 totals 16 residues. In germline, CDR1 is MNHEY, CDR2 SMNVEV (reference sequence). Losses at the gene ends were 4 bases for V and 10 bases for J; bases not matched to a gene: 11. Per the study methods: Estimation of nucleated cell counts was performed using reference gene primer amplification. TCRdb's copy holds only in-frame clones and misses some; the assay was immunoSEQ multiplex PCR. V, J and clone size are those of that table, while D and trimming were read from the DNA. Among roughly 250,000 clones, about nine tenths were seen once, and the ten largest hold about 6.9%.

The chain recombines TRBV27 with TRBJ2-1; 12 bases are shared with TRBD2. The sequence derives from a woman in her twenties or thirties with acute COVID-19. The specimen was PBMCs or T cells enriched from blood (not recorded which). This chain's CDR3 is CASSSGLASGREEQFF. The CDR3 nucleotides are TGTGCCAGCAGTTCAGGGCTGGCTAGCGGGAGGGAGGAGCAGTTCTTC.